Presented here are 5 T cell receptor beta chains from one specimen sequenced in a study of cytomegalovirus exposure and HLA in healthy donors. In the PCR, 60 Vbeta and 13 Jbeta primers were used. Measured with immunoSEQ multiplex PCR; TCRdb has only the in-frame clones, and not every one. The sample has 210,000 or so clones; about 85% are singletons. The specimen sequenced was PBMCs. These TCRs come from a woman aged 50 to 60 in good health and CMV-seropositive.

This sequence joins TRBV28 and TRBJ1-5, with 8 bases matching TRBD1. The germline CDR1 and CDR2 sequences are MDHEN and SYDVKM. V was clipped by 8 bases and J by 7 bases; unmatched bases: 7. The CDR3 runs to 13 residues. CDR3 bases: TGTGCCAGCCAGGGGGCGGGATGGCAGCCCCAGCATTTT. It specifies CASQGAGWQPQHF.

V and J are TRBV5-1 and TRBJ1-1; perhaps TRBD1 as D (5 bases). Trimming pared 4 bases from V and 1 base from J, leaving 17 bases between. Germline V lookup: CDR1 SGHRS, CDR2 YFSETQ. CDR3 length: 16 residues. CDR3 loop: CASSLFSTASNTEAFF. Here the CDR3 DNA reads TGCGCCAGCAGCCTTTTCTCGACAGCCTCGAACACTGAAGCTTTCTTT.

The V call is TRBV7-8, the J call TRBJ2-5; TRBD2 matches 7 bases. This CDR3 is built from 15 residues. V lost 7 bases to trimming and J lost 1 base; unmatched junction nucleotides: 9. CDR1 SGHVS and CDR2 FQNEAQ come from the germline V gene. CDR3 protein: CASIKSGGSQETQYF. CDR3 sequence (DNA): TGTGCCAGCATCAAATCCGGGGGGAGCCAAGAGACCCAGTACTTC.

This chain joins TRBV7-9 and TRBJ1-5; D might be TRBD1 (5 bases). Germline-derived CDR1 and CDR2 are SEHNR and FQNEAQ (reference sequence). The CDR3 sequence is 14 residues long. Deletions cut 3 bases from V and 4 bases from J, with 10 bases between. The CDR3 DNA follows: TGTGCCAGCAGCTTCGCGGGGCCGAATCAGCCCCAGCATTTT. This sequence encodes CASSFAGPNQPQHF.

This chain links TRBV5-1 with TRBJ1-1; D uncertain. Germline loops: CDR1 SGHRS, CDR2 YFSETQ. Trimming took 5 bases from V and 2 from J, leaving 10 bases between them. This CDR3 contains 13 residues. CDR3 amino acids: CASSMGGNTEAFF. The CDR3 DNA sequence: TGCGCCAGCAGTATGGGAGGAAACACTGAAGCTTTCTTT.